The following is a T cell receptor beta chain sequence with its context. Its target is not known. Employing constant-segment primers, 5'RACE generated TCR alpha and TCR beta cDNA libraries bearing sample barcodes and UMIs. TCRdb redid the calling of the 5' RACE reads with MiXCR, one entry per CDR3 protein. The data show fewer than 250,000 distinct CDR3 sequences, 10% seen once. The sample comes from a study of T-cell memory formation after mild COVID-19. Findings and caveats of the study: Memory sampled before infection contained some responding clones, suggesting cross-reactive memory joined. CD4+ contracting clones were found mainly in CM and EM, and CD8+ ones in EMRA.

V was pared by 0 bases and J by 10 bases, with 10 bases between. The CDR3 is 13 amino acids. Germline CDR1 and CDR2: MRHNA and SNTAGT. The clonotype was recovered from a man aged 18-30 years who had mild COVID-19 (a few samples of this study predate the infection). Cell type and time point are not known. V is TRBV6-4 and J is TRBJ2-1; D is unclear. The specimen was PBMCs or a T cell subset sorted from them (not recorded which). The CDR3 reads CASSDSGVGEQFF. The CDR3 DNA reads TGTGCCAGCAGTGACTCTGGGGTGGGGGAGCAGTTCTTC.